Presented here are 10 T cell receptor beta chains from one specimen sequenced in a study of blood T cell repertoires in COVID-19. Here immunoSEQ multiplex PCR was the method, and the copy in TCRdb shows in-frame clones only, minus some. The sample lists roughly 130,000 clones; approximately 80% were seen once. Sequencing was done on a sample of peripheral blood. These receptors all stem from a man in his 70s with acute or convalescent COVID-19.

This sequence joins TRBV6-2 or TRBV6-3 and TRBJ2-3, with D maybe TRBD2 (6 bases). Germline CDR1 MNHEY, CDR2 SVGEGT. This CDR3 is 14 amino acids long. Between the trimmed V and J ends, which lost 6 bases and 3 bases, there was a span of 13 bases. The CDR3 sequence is CASSQRDWTDTQYF. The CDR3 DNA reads TGTGCCAGCAGCCAAAGGGACTGGACAGATACGCAGTATTTT.

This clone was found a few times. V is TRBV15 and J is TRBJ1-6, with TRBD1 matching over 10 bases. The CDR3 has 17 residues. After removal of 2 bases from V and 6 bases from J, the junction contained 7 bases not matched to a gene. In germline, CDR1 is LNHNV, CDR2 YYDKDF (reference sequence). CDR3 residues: CATSRRQGAKINSPLHF. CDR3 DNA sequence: TGTGCCACCAGCAGACGACAGGGGGCGAAAATTAATTCACCCCTCCACTTT.

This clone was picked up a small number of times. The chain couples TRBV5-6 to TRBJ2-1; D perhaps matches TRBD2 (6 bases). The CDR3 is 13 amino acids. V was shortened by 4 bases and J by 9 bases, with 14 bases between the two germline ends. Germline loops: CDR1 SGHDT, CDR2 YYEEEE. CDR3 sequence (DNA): TGTGCCAGCAGCCAGGACTTGGGGGGTGAGCAGTTCTTC. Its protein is CASSQDLGGEQFF.

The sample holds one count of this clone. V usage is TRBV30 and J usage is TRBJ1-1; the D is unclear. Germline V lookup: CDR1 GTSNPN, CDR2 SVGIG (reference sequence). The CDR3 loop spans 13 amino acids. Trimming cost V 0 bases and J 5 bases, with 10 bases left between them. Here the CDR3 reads CAWSVPPRTEAFF. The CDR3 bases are TGTGCCTGGAGTGTACCCCCCAGAACTGAAGCTTTCTTT.

The CDR3 sequence: CASSTGTGDSPLHF. As DNA, the CDR3 is TGTGCCAGCAGTACCGGGACAGGGGATTCACCCCTCCACTTT. This rearrangement joins TRBV7-6 to TRBJ1-6, with 10 positions matching TRBD1. CDR1 is SGHVS and CDR2 is FNYEAQ in the germline V gene. With V trimmed by 6 bases and J by 8 bases, 4 bases remained unmatched. The CDR3 length is 14 residues.

The CDR3 is CASSFQYEQYF. Here the CDR3 DNA reads TGTGCCAGCAGTTTTCAGTACGAGCAGTACTTC. The chain uses TRBV12-3 or TRBV12-4 and TRBJ2-7; the D is unclear. Trimming took 3 bases from V and 4 from J, leaving 4 bases between them. The CDR3 loop spans 11 amino acids.

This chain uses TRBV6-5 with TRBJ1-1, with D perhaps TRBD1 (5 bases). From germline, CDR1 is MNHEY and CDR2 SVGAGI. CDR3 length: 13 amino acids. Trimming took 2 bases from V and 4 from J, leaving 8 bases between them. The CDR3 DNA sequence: TGTGCCAGCAGTTACAGGGGATCCACTGAAGCTTTCTTT. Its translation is CASSYRGSTEAFF.

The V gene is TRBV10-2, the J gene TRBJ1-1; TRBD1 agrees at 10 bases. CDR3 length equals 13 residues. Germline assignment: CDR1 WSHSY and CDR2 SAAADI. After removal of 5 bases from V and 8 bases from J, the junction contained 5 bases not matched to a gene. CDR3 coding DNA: TGCGCCAGCAGTTGGACAGGGGGGTGGGAAGCTTTCTTT. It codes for CASSWTGGWEAFF.

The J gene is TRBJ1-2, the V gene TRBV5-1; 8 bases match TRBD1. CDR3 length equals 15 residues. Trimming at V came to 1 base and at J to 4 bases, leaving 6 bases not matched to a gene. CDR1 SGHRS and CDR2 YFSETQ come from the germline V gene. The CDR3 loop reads CASSLSGQGGYGYTF. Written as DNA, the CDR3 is TGCGCCAGCAGCTTGAGCGGACAGGGTGGCTATGGCTACACCTTC.

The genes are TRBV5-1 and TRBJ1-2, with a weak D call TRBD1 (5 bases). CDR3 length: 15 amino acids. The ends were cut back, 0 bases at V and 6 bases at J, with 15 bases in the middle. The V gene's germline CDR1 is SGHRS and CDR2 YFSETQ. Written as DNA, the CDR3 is TGCGCCAGCAGCTTGGCCAGGGCAAATATTGATGGCTACACCTTC. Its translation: CASSLARANIDGYTF.